This TCR beta chain came from a study of relationships among human T cell subsets. From the CD45RA-negative fraction, anti-CD45RO beads picked out CD45RA-RO+ memory T cells. From mRNA, alpha and beta CDR3 regions were amplified using semiquantitative ARM-PCR. In ARM-PCR, communal superprimers followed tagged nested gene-specific primers for exponential amplification. TCRdb processed the multiplex PCR reads anew with MiXCR; each CDR3 protein has one entry. The sample lists about 9,100 distinct CDR3 sequences; roughly 55% were seen once. Study-level results: Many CDR3s were shared across Th1, Th2 and regulatory subsets.

As to this clonotype: Antigen specificity is unknown.

Trimming stripped 0 bases from V and 11 bases from J, with 9 bases between. Germline-derived CDR1 and CDR2 are SGHDT and YYEEEE. This CDR3 is 11 amino acids long. The sequenced sample consisted of memory T cells sorted from blood. The TCR sequence derives from a man aged 35-49 years in good health. The chain combines TRBV5-6 with TRBJ2-7; D remains unclear. The CDR3 is CASSLGGLEYF. CDR3 nucleotide sequence: TGTGCCAGCAGCTTGGGCGGCCTGGAGTACTTC.